Listed below are T cell receptor beta chains from one sample, sequenced in a study of cytomegalovirus exposure and HLA in healthy donors. The assay was immunoSEQ multiplex PCR, and TCRdb's table has in-frame clones only and misses some. The table includes fewer than 200,000 clones, around 68% detected once. The sample was PBMCs. These receptor sequences come from a man between 50 and 59 years old in good health and CMV-seronegative. The CDR3 runs from the conserved cysteine through the conserved F or W. A D gene is named only where the DNA matches it firmly. The size of a clone is reported for some rows only, either as once, few or many, or as a class for expanded clones.

v_call	j_call	clone_size	d_call	cdr3_nt	cdr3_aa
TRBV5-1	TRBJ1-4	few	TRBD1	TGCGCCAGCAGCTGGACGACAGGGAAGGGTAATGAAAAACTGTTTTTT	CASSWTTGKGNEKLFF
TRBV28	TRBJ1-6	.	.	TGTGCCAGCAGTATCGCAGGGATCTCCTATAATTCACCCCTCCACTTT	CASSIAGISYNSPLHF
TRBV9	TRBJ2-7	.	TRBD2	TGTGCCAGCAGCGTAGGTCCCGGGGGGGGATCCTACGAGCAGTACTTC	CASSVGPGGGSYEQYF
TRBV5-6	TRBJ1-2	.	.	TGTGCCAGCAGTCCGCTACTTTGGACAGAGAACTATGGCTACACCTTC	CASSPLLWTENYGYTF
TRBV7-8	TRBJ2-5	once	TRBD2	TGTGCCAGCAGCCCGGGACTAGCCCGAGAGACCCAGTACTTC	CASSPGLARETQYF
TRBV28	TRBJ2-2	few	TRBD2	TGTGCCAGCAGCCTCGGGGGGGCAGACACCGGGGAGCTGTTTTTT	CASSLGGADTGELFF
TRBV5-1	TRBJ1-1	.	.	TGCGCCAGCAGCGCCCAGGGGCTAGGGAAGAACACTGAAGCTTTCTTT	CASSAQGLGKNTEAFF
TRBV4-2	TRBJ1-5	once	.	TGTGCCAGCAGCCAAGAAACAGGCCTGGGACAGCCCCAGCATTTT	CASSQETGLGQPQHF
TRBV7-9	TRBJ1-1	.	.	TGTGCCAGCAGCTTGACCCCCGCGGGCTTCGCTGAAGCTTTCTTT	CASSLTPAGFAEAFF
TRBV6-5	TRBJ1-1	.	TRBD1	TGTGCCAGCAGCTCTACAGGGGTTCCGATTGAAGCTTTCTTT	CASSSTGVPIEAFF
TRBV29-1	TRBJ2-6	.	.	TGCAGCGTTGCCCCGGACAGAGCCGAGACTGGGGCCAACGTCCTGACTTTC	CSVAPDRAETGANVLTF
TRBV27	TRBJ1-2	few	.	TGTGCCAGCAGGGGAACATCCAGGGGAAACTATGGCTACACCTTC	CASRGTSRGNYGYTF
TRBV7-9	TRBJ2-7	.	TRBD1	TGTGCCAGCAGCTTAGCGAGACAGGGGCTTGACGAGCAGTACTTC	CASSLARQGLDEQYF
TRBV4-1	TRBJ2-1	once	TRBD2	TGCGCCAGCAGCCGTGCGCTACTAGCGGTCTACAATGAGCAGTTCTTC	CASSRALLAVYNEQFF
TRBV2	TRBJ1-3	few	TRBD1	TGTGCCAGCAGTGTGGACAGGTCAACCTCTGGAAACACCATATATTTT	CASSVDRSTSGNTIYF
TRBV6-4	TRBJ2-4	.	TRBD1	TGTGCCAGCAGTGACTCAACAGGGGGCAGAAACATTCAGTACTTC	CASSDSTGGRNIQYF
TRBV6-5	TRBJ2-7	.	TRBD1	TGTGCCAGCAGTTTGGGACAGGGAATCACCGAGCAGTACTTC	CASSLGQGITEQYF
TRBV6-5	TRBJ1-1	.	.	TGTGCCAGCAGTTACGAGGGAAACACTGAAGCTTTCTTT	CASSYEGNTEAFF
TRBV5-1	TRBJ2-3	.	.	TGCGCCAGCAGCCTTCCAAGCAGGGCAGTAGGGGCAGATACGCAGTATTTT	CASSLPSRAVGADTQYF
TRBV6-1	TRBJ1-1	.	.	TGTGCCAGCAGACAGGGGAACACTGAAGCTTTCTTT	CASRQGNTEAFF
TRBV9	TRBJ2-1	.	TRBD2	TGTGCCAGCAGCGTAATAGCGGGGCCCAATGAGCAGTTCTTC	CASSVIAGPNEQFF
TRBV5-1	TRBJ2-3	.	.	TGCGCCAGCAGCTTGGAACGCGGTAGCACAGATACGCAGTATTTT	CASSLERGSTDTQYF
TRBV7-2	TRBJ2-2	.	TRBD2	TGTGCCAGCAGCTTAAGCGGGGGATACACCGGGGAGCTGTTTTTT	CASSLSGGYTGELFF
TRBV2	TRBJ2-5	.	TRBD2	TGTGCCAGCAGTACAGGGACTAGCACGGAGACCCAGTACTTC	CASSTGTSTETQYF
TRBV9	TRBJ2-7	.	.	TGTGCTTCCGGAGGTGGCTCCTACGAGCAGTACTTC	CASGGGSYEQYF
TRBV5-1	TRBJ1-2	.	TRBD1	TGCGCCAGCAGCGAGGGACAGGTTGGGAGCTATGGCTACACCTTC	CASSEGQVGSYGYTF
TRBV7-9	TRBJ1-1	.	TRBD1	TGTGCCAGCAGCCATGGACAGGGGGTGACTGAAGCTTTCTTT	CASSHGQGVTEAFF
TRBV6-1	TRBJ2-7	.	TRBD2	TGTGCCAGCAGTGAAGCCGGACTAGCCGGGGGCGAGCAGTACTTC	CASSEAGLAGGEQYF